This TCR beta chain was profiled in a study of blood T cell repertoires in COVID-19. Study context: The United States, Italy and Spain provided the acute and convalescent COVID-19 samples.

V was trimmed by 6 bases and J by 6 bases, leaving 23 bases between them. Germline CDR1 is SGHTA and CDR2 is FQGNSA. CDR3 length: 16 amino acids. Repertoires were generated with immunoSEQ multiplex PCR, while TCRdb's copy carries only in-frame clones and drops some. The table includes 300,000 to 400,000 clones, around 85% detected once. The J gene is TRBJ1-1, the V gene TRBV7-2; possible D gene TRBD1, 6 bases. The clonotype originates from a middle-aged woman with acute COVID-19. The sequencing input was PBMCs or T cells enriched from blood (not recorded which). The CDR3 spells CASSRLHRVSSAEAFF. The CDR3 region has the DNA TGTGCCAGCAGTCGACTCCACAGGGTTAGTAGCGCTGAAGCTTTCTTT.